The 3 T cell receptor beta chains below were found in one sample sequenced in a study of control samples from healthy donors and cancer patients (TCRdb year 2020). The receptor library was made with the immunoSEQ multiplex PCR assay. TCRdb stores this immuneACCESS table with in-frame sequences only. Part of the clones is absent; in the studies checked, under half of the shortfall reflects unresolved V genes, and no reason is known for the rest. Counted in this sample were fewer than 100,000 clones; around nine tenths of them appeared once. 5.7% of the sample is in the top ten clones. The sample consisted of blood. Receptors were obtained from a woman in her forties or fifties in good health.

This clone appeared a single time. The rearrangement joins TRBV2 to TRBJ1-1, with D possibly TRBD1 on 6 matching bases. Per germline, CDR1 SNHLY and CDR2 FYNNEI. This CDR3 is 13 amino acids long. The germline V and J ends were trimmed by 6 bases and 6 bases, with 14 bases remaining between them. The CDR3, as DNA: TGTGCCAGCAGAGAGGAGGGGGTACCTGAAGCTTTCTTT. Its translation is CASREEGVPEAFF. Supplemented by reference TRBV2 and TRBJ1-1, the full variable domain reads EPEVTQTPSHQVTQMGQEVILRCVPISNHLYFYWYRQILGQKVEFLVSFYNNEISEKSEIFDDQFSVERPDGSNFTLKIRSTKLEDSAMYFCASREEGVPEAFFGQGTRLTVV.

The chain combines TRBV11-2 with TRBJ2-7; TRBD2 is a possible D gene (5 bases). Deletions cut 6 bases from V and 2 bases from J, with 17 bases between. The CDR3 is 15 residues long. CDR1 and CDR2 (germline): SGHAT, FQNNGV. The CDR3 loop reads CASSPSGRLTYEQYF. The CDR3 DNA reads TGTGCCAGCAGTCCCAGCGGTAGATTAACCTACGAGCAGTACTTC.

The chain recombines TRBV5-5 with TRBJ1-6; 7 nucleotides line up with TRBD1. The J segment lost 10 bases and the V segment lost 3 bases, leaving 7 bases of the junction unmatched. The CDR3 spans 14 residues. Germline V gene sequence: CDR1 SGHKS, CDR2 YYEKEE (reference sequence). In nucleotides, the CDR3 is TGTGCCAGCAGCTATGACAGGGTACGGTCACCCCTCCACTTT. As protein: CASSYDRVRSPLHF.